The 19 T cell receptor beta chains given below trace back to one sample, sequenced in a study of blood T cells in healthy people across ages. A second 7 to 11 cycle PCR used barcoded and J-beta primers. TCRdb called the 5' RACE reads again in MiXCR, with one record for every CDR3 protein. The data show approximately 800,000 distinct CDR3 sequences, roughly 53% seen once. Sequenced sample: blood. Source of these receptors: an elderly man in good health.

V is TRBV5-1 and J is TRBJ2-5, with D possibly being TRBD2 (6 bases). The CDR3 runs to 17 residues. From germline, CDR1 is SGHRS and CDR2 YFSETQ. With 4 bases removed from V and 1 base from J, the gap between germline ends came to 20 bases. The CDR3: CASSPGIGGTFQETQYF. As DNA, the CDR3 is TGCGCCAGCAGCCCCGGAATCGGAGGGACTTTCCAAGAGACCCAGTACTTC.

This clonotype has just a few counts. The rearrangement links TRBV11-2 to TRBJ2-1, with 11 bases lining up with TRBD2. Germline loops: CDR1 SGHAT, CDR2 FQNNGV. The CDR3 contains 16 residues. Unmatched junction bases numbered 12, after V lost 4 bases and J lost 10 bases. CDR3 coding DNA: TGTGCCAGCAGCTCCACCAGACTAGCGGGACTTAACGAGCAGTTCTTC. This gives the protein CASSSTRLAGLNEQFF.

This clonotype was detected only a few times. The V and J genes are TRBV12-3 or TRBV12-4 and TRBJ2-5; 7 nucleotides line up with TRBD2. TRBJ2-7 matches the DNA end more closely, so the J call is doubtful. The CDR3 has 14 residues. CDR3 residues: CASSFRSGDLEQYF. The CDR3 region has the DNA TGTGCCAGCAGTTTCAGAAGCGGGGATCTCGAGCAGTACTTC.

The chain recombines TRBV5-1 with TRBJ2-2, with D tentatively TRBD1 or TRBD2 (5 bases each). The germline gives CDR1 SGHRS, CDR2 YFSETQ. Trimming pared 4 bases from V and 1 base from J, leaving 14 bases between. CDR3 size: 16 residues. The CDR3 reads CASSATGRGNTGELFF. CDR3 DNA: TGCGCCAGCAGCGCTACGGGACGGGGGAACACCGGGGAGCTGTTTTTT. The full variable domain, in which reference TRBV5-1 and TRBJ2-2 provide the parts outside the CDR3, is KAGVTQTPRYLIKTRGQQVTLSCSPISGHRSVSWYQQTPGQGLQFLFEYFSETQRNKGNFPGRFSGRQFSNSRSEMNVSTLELGDSALYLCASSATGRGNTGELFFGEGSRLTVL.

This clonotype came up a few times. The genes are TRBV10-3 and TRBJ2-7; a possible D gene is TRBD2 (5 bases). Germline assignment: CDR1 ENHRY and CDR2 SYGVKD. Trimming took off 7 bases at V and 3 bases at J, with 10 bases between the two ends. The CDR3 length is 12 residues. CDR3 residues: CAIKAEDYEQYF. CDR3 nucleotides: TGTGCCATCAAGGCGGAGGACTACGAGCAGTACTTC.

Only a few counts were recorded for this clonotype. V is TRBV20-1 and J is TRBJ2-3, with TRBD2 matching over 9 bases. The CDR3 is made up of 16 amino acids. Unmatched junction bases numbered 11, after V lost 3 bases and J lost 4 bases. Per germline, CDR1 DFQATT and CDR2 SNEGSKA (reference sequence). This CDR3 is CSASKPSGRLADTQYF. The DNA of the CDR3 is TGCAGTGCTAGTAAACCGAGCGGGAGGCTGGCAGATACGCAGTATTTT.

The chain carries TRBV2 and TRBJ2-5; TRBD2 matches at 11 bases. Germline CDR1 and CDR2: SNHLY and FYNNEI. CDR3 size: 14 residues. With V trimmed by 9 bases and J by 4 bases, 7 bases remained unmatched. This CDR3 is CASLTSGKVETQYF. CDR3 nucleotides: TGTGCCAGTCTGACTAGCGGGAAGGTAGAGACCCAGTACTTC.

As to this clonotype: The junction departs from germline at one end; a sequencing error may be responsible. This sequence joins TRBV15 and TRBJ2-1; 9 nucleotides agree with TRBD1. Germline CDR1 is LNHNV and CDR2 is YYDKDF (reference sequence). CDR3 length: 16 residues. The CDR3 loop reads CTTSSPRDREYNEQFF. The CDR3 DNA sequence: TGTACCACCAGCAGTCCCCGGGACAGGGAATACAATGAGCAGTTCTTC.

The V call is TRBV27, the J call TRBJ2-3; D call uncertain. V was cut by 5 bases and J by 8 bases, with 17 bases left in between. Germline CDR1 is MNHEY and CDR2 is SMNVEV (reference sequence). This CDR3 has 14 amino acids. The chain's CDR3 is CASSLPGSVVTQYF. DNA of the CDR3: TGTGCCAGCAGTCTGCCGGGCTCCGTAGTTACGCAGTATTTT.

This clonotype appeared once. The genes are TRBV5-1 and TRBJ2-2; maybe TRBD1 (6 bases). The CDR3 length is 16 residues. CDR1 is SGHRS and CDR2 is YFSETQ in the germline V gene. Trimming removed 1 base from V and 0 bases from J, with 10 bases in between. CDR3 bases: TGCGCCAGCAGCTTGATTGGGGGCGCGAACACCGGGGAGCTGTTTTTT. It encodes CASSLIGGANTGELFF. The whole variable domain, filled in from reference TRBV5-1 and TRBJ2-2, reads KAGVTQTPRYLIKTRGQQVTLSCSPISGHRSVSWYQQTPGQGLQFLFEYFSETQRNKGNFPGRFSGRQFSNSRSEMNVSTLELGDSALYLCASSLIGGANTGELFFGEGSRLTVL.

This clonotype showed up just once. The rearrangement uses TRBV24-1 and TRBJ2-2, with 7 nucleotides matching TRBD1. CDR1 is KGHDR and CDR2 is SFDVKD in the germline V gene. The ends lost 5 bases at V and 0 bases at J; junction bases unmatched: 5. The CDR3 has 16 amino acids. The DNA for the CDR3 is TGTGCCACCAGTGGGGACAGACTTTCGAACACCGGGGAGCTGTTTTTT. Encoded protein: CATSGDRLSNTGELFF.

V and J are TRBV20-1 and TRBJ2-7; 7 bases match TRBD1. With V trimmed by 2 bases and J by 3 bases, 7 bases remained unmatched. The V gene's germline CDR1 is DFQATT and CDR2 SNEGSKA (reference sequence). This CDR3 region has 14 residues. The CDR3 nucleotides are TGCAGTGCTAGAAGACAGGGATCGGTCTACGAGCAGTACTTC. Protein product: CSARRQGSVYEQYF.

The chain has TRBV12-5 and TRBJ2-7; D is unresolved. V dropped 1 base and J dropped 10 bases, with 11 bases sitting between them. CDR1 is LGHNT, CDR2 FRNRAP, per germline. This CDR3 spans 12 amino acids. CDR3 region: CASGLGGVSQYF. The CDR3 nucleotides are TGTGCTAGTGGTTTGGGAGGAGTTTCCCAGTACTTC.

V gene TRBV20-1 combines with J gene TRBJ2-1, with a possible D match to TRBD2 (7 bases). The V and J ends lost 0 bases and 7 bases respectively, with 16 bases between them. The CDR3 is 15 amino acids. Looked up from germline, CDR1 is DFQATT and CDR2 is SNEGSKA (reference sequence). The CDR3 region has the DNA TGCAGTGCTAGAGATCTCAGCAGGGGAGGGAATGAGCAGTTCTTC. Translated: CSARDLSRGGNEQFF.

V and J are TRBV25-1 and TRBJ1-4; 11 bases agree with TRBD1. The CDR3 covers 15 residues. In germline, CDR1 is MGHDK, CDR2 SYGVNS. Unmatched junction bases numbered 2, after V lost 2 bases and J lost 6 bases. The CDR3 spells CASSERDRGDEKLFF. CDR3 in DNA: TGTGCCAGCAGTGAACGGGACAGGGGGGATGAAAAACTGTTTTTT.

The chain joins TRBV20-1 to TRBJ2-7; 7 positions agree with TRBD2. Germline assignment: CDR1 DFQATT and CDR2 SNEGSKA (reference sequence). The trim removed 6 bases at V and 2 bases at J, leaving 10 bases unmatched. This CDR3 is built from 14 residues. The CDR3 sequence is CSANILAAPYEQYF. The CDR3 DNA follows: TGCAGTGCGAACATTCTAGCGGCCCCCTACGAGCAGTACTTC.

This chain uses TRBV3-1 with TRBJ1-1; D may be TRBD1 (5 bases). The CDR3 runs 16 residues. The ends were cut back, 2 bases at V and 3 bases at J, with 16 bases in the middle. Per the germline V gene, CDR1 is LGHDT and CDR2 is YNNKEL (reference sequence). CDR3: CASSQLLPRDHTEAFF. CDR3 DNA: TGTGCCAGCAGCCAATTACTGCCCCGGGACCACACTGAAGCTTTCTTT. The full variable domain, in which reference TRBV3-1 and TRBJ1-1 provide the parts outside the CDR3, is DTAVSQTPKYLVTQMGNDKSIKCEQNLGHDTMYWYKQDSKKFLKIMFSYNNKELIINETVPNRFSPKSPDKAHLNLHINSLELGDSAVYFCASSQLLPRDHTEAFFGQGTRLTVV.

With regard to this clonotype: At one end the junction does not follow the germline gene, possibly because of a read error. The chain recombines TRBV7-2 with TRBJ2-1; maybe TRBD2 (5 bases). Germline V gene lookup returns CDR1 SGHTA and CDR2 FQGNSA. The length of the CDR3 is 15 residues. CDR3 nucleotide sequence: TGTACCGGCAGCGCCCGGACTCAGCCCCGGAATGAGCAGTTCTTC. Its translation is CTGSARTQPRNEQFF.

This clonotype has just a few counts. The J gene is TRBJ2-3, the V gene TRBV3-1; D remains unclear. The CDR3 runs 12 residues. CDR1 is LGHDT, CDR2 YNNKEL, per germline (reference sequence). The V and J ends lost 0 bases and 3 bases respectively, with 1 base between them. CDR3 coding DNA: TGTGCCAGCAGCCAAGAGACAGATACGCAGTATTTT. Protein: CASSQETDTQYF.